This is a list of T cell receptor beta chains from one sample in a study of shared clonotypes between healthy human individuals. Assay: immunoSEQ multiplex PCR; the TCRdb copy retains only in-frame clones and omits some. The sample includes hundreds of thousands of clones, 90% to 95% of them seen just once. Material: naive CD8+ T cells sorted from blood. These receptors were obtained from a woman aged 25 to 39 in good health. The CDR3 runs from the conserved cysteine through the conserved F or W. Each record gives: D gene, clone size, V gene, J gene, CDR3 protein, CDR3 DNA. D genes are given only for firm matches. Only some rows state a clone size, as once, few, many or a class for expanded clones.

D: NA; size: NA; V: TRBV19; J: TRBJ1-1; CDR3: CASREEMNTEAFF; DNA: TGTGCCAGTAGGGAGGAAATGAACACTGAAGCTTTCTTT
D: NA; size: NA; V: TRBV5-5; J: TRBJ2-7; CDR3: CASSPFTGSEQYF; DNA: TGTGCCAGCAGCCCCTTCACAGGAAGCGAGCAGTACTTC
D: TRBD1; size: NA; V: TRBV5-4; J: TRBJ2-7; CDR3: CASRDAGTGYYEQYF; DNA: TGTGCCAGCAGAGACGCCGGGACAGGGTACTACGAGCAGTACTTC
D: NA; size: NA; V: TRBV4-1; J: TRBJ2-7; CDR3: CASSQDQGDWTAEQYF; DNA: TGCGCCAGCAGCCAAGATCAGGGAGATTGGACGGCGGAGCAGTACTTC
D: TRBD1; size: NA; V: TRBV5-6; J: TRBJ1-2; CDR3: CASSPWDRGLGYGYTF; DNA: TGTGCCAGCAGCCCCTGGGACAGGGGGCTCGGCTATGGCTACACCTTC
D: NA; size: NA; V: TRBV19; J: TRBJ1-4; CDR3: CASTNTDSTTNEKLFF; DNA: TGTGCCAGTACCAACACGGACAGCACAACTAATGAAAAACTGTTTTTT
D: NA; size: NA; V: TRBV5-1; J: TRBJ2-1; CDR3: CASSSEGPVQFF; DNA: TGCGCCAGCAGCTCGGAGGGCCCCGTGCAGTTCTTC
D: TRBD2; size: NA; V: TRBV7-8; J: TRBJ2-1; CDR3: CASSLDLSGRSHEQFF; DNA: TGTGCCAGCAGCTTAGACCTGAGCGGGAGAAGTCATGAGCAGTTCTTC
D: TRBD2; size: once; V: TRBV27; J: TRBJ2-3; CDR3: CASGGLAGGGDTQYF; DNA: TGTGCCAGCGGGGGACTAGCGGGAGGTGGGGATACGCAGTATTTT
D: NA; size: NA; V: TRBV19; J: TRBJ1-2; CDR3: CASSPFDEYYGYTF; DNA: TGTGCCAGTAGCCCGTTCGATGAATACTATGGCTACACCTTC
D: NA; size: NA; V: TRBV5-4; J: TRBJ2-7; CDR3: CASSFDDSSYEQYF; DNA: TGTGCCAGCAGCTTCGACGACAGTTCCTACGAGCAGTACTTC
D: NA; size: NA; V: TRBV5-5; J: TRBJ2-7; CDR3: CARSLEGGMDF; DNA: TGTGCCAGAAGCTTGGAAGGGGGGATGGACTTC
D: TRBD1; size: once; V: TRBV6-6; J: TRBJ2-3; CDR3: CASSYSGGLETDTQYF; DNA: TGTGCCAGCAGTTACTCAGGGGGCTTGGAGACAGATACGCAGTATTTT
D: TRBD1; size: once; V: TRBV6-1; J: TRBJ2-1; CDR3: CASSERGTGGNEQFF; DNA: TGTGCCAGCAGTGAACGGGGGACAGGGGGAAATGAGCAGTTCTTC
D: NA; size: NA; V: TRBV28; J: TRBJ2-1; CDR3: CASSSVGAGPYNEQFF; DNA: TGTGCCAGCAGCTCGGTAGGGGCAGGGCCCTACAATGAGCAGTTCTTC
D: NA; size: NA; V: TRBV2; J: TRBJ1-2; CDR3: CASGPEGTYGYTF; DNA: TGTGCCAGCGGACCCGAGGGGACCTATGGCTACACCTTC
D: NA; size: NA; V: TRBV6-5; J: TRBJ2-2; CDR3: CASSYARTGELFF; DNA: TGTGCCAGCAGTTACGCCAGGACCGGGGAGCTGTTTTTT
D: TRBD2; size: NA; V: TRBV7-9; J: TRBJ2-1; CDR3: CASSLAGGPWDEQFF; DNA: TGTGCCAGCAGCTTGGCGGGAGGGCCTTGGGATGAGCAGTTCTTC
D: NA; size: NA; V: TRBV28; J: TRBJ2-2; CDR3: CASSLWAETGELFF; DNA: TGTGCCAGCAGTTTATGGGCTGAGACCGGGGAGCTGTTTTTT
D: TRBD2; size: NA; V: TRBV10-2; J: TRBJ2-5; CDR3: CASSGDYLQETQYF; DNA: TGCGCCAGCAGTGGGGACTACCTGCAAGAGACCCAGTACTTC
D: NA; size: NA; V: TRBV5-1; J: TRBJ2-7; CDR3: CASSSDYSYEQYF; DNA: TGCGCCAGCAGCTCCGATTATAGCTACGAGCAGTACTTC
D: TRBD1; size: NA; V: TRBV28; J: TRBJ2-7; CDR3: CASRAGDSSLYEQYF; DNA: TGTGCCAGCAGGGCCGGGGACAGCTCCCTCTACGAGCAGTACTTC
D: NA; size: NA; V: TRBV10-2; J: TRBJ1-5; CDR3: CASSESMSNQPQHF; DNA: TGCGCCAGCAGTGAGTCGATGAGCAATCAGCCCCAGCATTTT
D: NA; size: NA; V: TRBV9; J: TRBJ2-7; CDR3: CASSVADGYEQYF; DNA: TGTGCCAGCAGCGTAGCAGACGGCTACGAGCAGTACTTC
D: TRBD2; size: NA; V: TRBV6-4; J: TRBJ2-1; CDR3: CASSDSILAGYNEQFF; DNA: TGTGCCAGCAGTGACTCTATACTAGCGGGGTACAATGAGCAGTTCTTC
D: NA; size: NA; V: TRBV19; J: TRBJ1-1; CDR3: CASSRVMGGEAFF; DNA: TGTGCCAGTAGTCGGGTAATGGGCGGTGAAGCTTTCTTT
D: NA; size: NA; V: TRBV13; J: TRBJ2-7; CDR3: CASSLGGFYEQYF; DNA: TGTGCCAGCAGCTTAGGAGGGTTCTACGAGCAGTACTTC
D: TRBD2; size: NA; V: TRBV9; J: TRBJ2-1; CDR3: CASSVGGWDEQFF; DNA: TGTGCCAGCAGCGTGGGAGGGTGGGATGAGCAGTTCTTC
D: NA; size: NA; V: TRBV6-1; J: TRBJ2-5; CDR3: CASSRRTGLQETQYF; DNA: TGTGCCAGCAGCAGGAGGACTGGGCTACAAGAGACCCAGTACTTC
D: NA; size: NA; V: TRBV6-5; J: TRBJ1-4; CDR3: CASSYGGGFGLFF; DNA: TGTGCCAGCAGTTACGGGGGCGGATTCGGACTGTTTTTT
D: NA; size: NA; V: TRBV2; J: TRBJ1-3; CDR3: CASNLPGQSHTIYF; DNA: TGTGCCAGCAACCTACCCGGACAGTCACACACCATATATTTT
D: NA; size: NA; V: TRBV27; J: TRBJ2-7; CDR3: CASSLVDVGFGEQYF; DNA: TGTGCCAGCAGTTTGGTTGATGTCGGGTTCGGTGAGCAGTACTTC
D: NA; size: once; V: TRBV7-9; J: TRBJ2-3; CDR3: CASSRDSAYF; DNA: TGTGCCAGCAGCCGCGACAGCGCGTATTTT
D: NA; size: NA; V: TRBV4-1; J: TRBJ1-4; CDR3: CASSQVPQVGGEKLFF; DNA: TGCGCCAGCAGCCAAGTGCCACAGGTGGGGGGTGAAAAACTGTTTTTT
D: NA; size: NA; V: TRBV6-1; J: TRBJ2-3; CDR3: CASKGGVGSTDTQYF; DNA: TGTGCCAGCAAGGGGGGGGTAGGATCCACAGATACGCAGTATTTT
D: NA; size: NA; V: TRBV6-5; J: TRBJ1-2; CDR3: CASSYSRGEGEDGYTF; DNA: TGTGCCAGCAGTTACTCGAGAGGAGAGGGGGAGGATGGCTACACCTTC
D: TRBD1; size: NA; V: TRBV28; J: TRBJ1-6; CDR3: CASSTGTDLSPLHF; DNA: TGTGCCAGCAGTACCGGGACAGACCTTTCACCCCTCCACTTT
D: NA; size: NA; V: TRBV28; J: TRBJ2-3; CDR3: CATLGWGPLSTDTQYF; DNA: TGTGCCACCTTAGGTTGGGGCCCGCTTAGCACAGATACGCAGTATTTT
D: NA; size: NA; V: TRBV5-8; J: TRBJ2-7; CDR3: CASSLSLSYEQYF; DNA: TGTGCCAGCAGCTTGTCTCTGTCCTACGAGCAGTACTTC
D: NA; size: NA; V: TRBV4-1; J: TRBJ2-1; CDR3: CASSQDRSSSYNEQFF; DNA: TGCGCCAGCAGCCAAGACAGGAGCAGCTCCTACAATGAGCAGTTCTTC
D: NA; size: NA; V: TRBV9; J: TRBJ2-7; CDR3: CASSVNTGLRGVQYF; DNA: TGTGCCAGCAGCGTAAATACGGGGCTTAGGGGCGTGCAGTACTTC
D: NA; size: NA; V: TRBV11-2; J: TRBJ2-7; CDR3: CASSFAVGRALSYEQYF; DNA: TGTGCCAGCAGCTTCGCTGTGGGCAGGGCCCTATCATACGAGCAGTACTTC